This T cell receptor beta chain was identified during a study of OX40 agonist ivuxolimab in advanced cancers. Study results and caveats: Clonal expansion was seen in CD4+ and CD8+ blood T cells by week 6 at 0.1 to 3.0 mg/kg. There were, on average, more expanded clones in CD8+ T cells than in CD4+.

CDR3 length: 17 residues. CDR1 and CDR2 from the germline V gene are SNHLY and FYNNEI. The V segment lost 0 bases and the J segment 6 bases; nucleotides outside the gene matches: 6. Turning to this clone: The antigen is not known.

Sequencing used immunoSEQ multiplex PCR; TCRdb keeps in-frame clones, though not all of them. The repertoire holds 90,000 to 130,000 clones, with 80% to 95% as singletons. This chain uses TRBV2 with TRBJ2-2; 11 bases agree with TRBD2. Sequences were derived from CD4+ or CD8+ T cells sorted from blood, sampled in a trial of the OX40 agonist ivuxolimab. This clonotype was obtained from an adult with an advanced solid tumor such as melanoma, head and neck, liver or kidney cancer. CDR3: CASSEAVGLAGAGELFF. The CDR3 DNA reads as TGTGCCAGCAGTGAAGCGGTTGGACTAGCGGGTGCCGGGGAGCTGTTTTTT.